The rows below give T cell receptor beta chains drawn from one sample of a study of T cells after yellow fever vaccination. TCRdb passed the 5' RACE reads through MiXCR, listing each CDR3 protein once. The sample contains roughly 180,000 distinct CDR3 sequences, approximately 6% of which appear only once. Specimen: CD4+ T cells sorted from PBMCs, collected on the day of the first yellow fever vaccination. These receptors were collected from a man younger than 35 who received the YFV17D yellow fever vaccine. The CDR3 runs from the conserved cysteine through the conserved F or W. D genes are given only for firm matches. Size tells how often a clone was seen (once, few, many) or the class of an expanded clone, and some rows leave it out.

J | V | D | size | CDR3 | DNA
TRBJ2-2 | TRBV7-2 | TRBD1 | - | CASSGRQGVNTGELFF | TGTGCCAGCAGCGGCAGACAGGGGGTAAACACCGGGGAGCTGTTTTTT
TRBJ2-5 | TRBV6-2/TRBV6-3 | - | few | CASSYSPRDLKWTQYF | TGTGCCAGCAGTTACTCGCCCCGGGACCTTAAATGGACCCAGTACTTC
TRBJ2-1 | TRBV7-2 | TRBD1 | many | CASSPGTGLNEQFF | TGTGCCAGCAGCCCTGGGACAGGCCTCAATGAGCAGTTCTTC
TRBJ2-1 | TRBV11-2 | TRBD2 | many | CASSLKRGARLSSYNEQFF | TGTGCCAGCAGCTTAAAGCGGGGGGCCAGACTCAGCTCCTACAATGAGCAGTTCTTC
TRBJ2-5 | TRBV5-1 | - | many | CASSSGPQETQYF | TGCGCCAGCAGCTCCGGACCGCAAGAGACCCAGTACTTC
TRBJ1-5 | TRBV9 | - | few | CASSPSSFGNQPQHF | TGTGCCAGCAGCCCCTCGAGTTTCGGAAATCAGCCCCAGCATTTT
TRBJ1-6 | TRBV12-3/TRBV12-4 | - | - | CTISREEFLGANYNSPLHF | TGTACCATCAGTCGAGAAGAATTCCTGGGGGCCAACTATAATTCACCCCTCCACTTT
TRBJ2-5 | TRBV5-1 | - | many | CASSFGQSSETQYF | TGCGCCAGCAGCTTTGGACAGTCTTCAGAGACCCAGTACTTC
TRBJ2-3 | TRBV3-1 | - | few | CASSHWVLDTDTQYF | TGTGCCAGCAGCCATTGGGTACTAGACACAGATACGCAGTATTTT
TRBJ2-5 | TRBV5-5 | - | many | CASSLGGKETQYF | TGTGCCAGCAGCCTAGGAGGGAAAGAGACCCAGTACTTC
TRBJ1-6 | TRBV10-2 | TRBD1 | - | CASSEKGTGADNSPLHF | TGCGCCAGCAGTGAAAAGGGGACAGGGGCCGATAATTCACCCCTCCACTTT
TRBJ2-2 | TRBV6-1 | - | many | CASTQGYTGELFF | TGTGCCAGCACCCAGGGATACACCGGGGAGCTGTTTTTT
TRBJ1-6 | TRBV7-3 | - | many | CASSLYKDSPLHF | TGTGCCAGCAGCTTATATAAAGATTCACCCCTCCACTTT
TRBJ1-4 | TRBV20-1 | - | - | CSASDPGGIGKLFF | TGCAGTGCTAGTGATCCGGGAGGAATCGGGAAACTGTTTTTT
TRBJ2-7 | TRBV13 | TRBD1 | few | CASSSDRGLAYEQYF | TGTGCCAGCAGTTCCGACAGGGGGCTTGCCTACGAGCAGTACTTC
TRBJ2-1 | TRBV5-1 | TRBD2 | many | CASSLARGGANEQFF | TGCGCCAGCAGCTTGGCCCGGGGGGGGGCCAATGAGCAGTTCTTC
TRBJ1-2 | TRBV5-1 | TRBD1 | - | CASSPMTGDYGYTF | TGCGCCAGCAGCCCAATGACAGGGGATTATGGCTACACCTTC
TRBJ2-5 | TRBV12-3/TRBV12-4 | TRBD1 | many | CASSFQGAGRETQYF | TGTGCCAGCAGTTTTCAGGGGGCAGGTCGCGAGACCCAGTACTTC
TRBJ1-2 | TRBV5-1 | - | many | CASSLALTNYGYTF | TGCGCCAGCAGCTTGGCCCTGACCAACTATGGCTACACCTTC
TRBJ1-1 | TRBV10-3 | TRBD1 | many | CAIRRQGGNTEAFF | TGTGCCATCAGGCGACAGGGGGGGAACACTGAAGCTTTCTTT
TRBJ2-7 | TRBV20-1 | - | - | CSAPRGGFYEQYF | TGCAGTGCACCCCGCGGGGGCTTCTACGAGCAGTACTTC
TRBJ2-1 | TRBV5-4 | TRBD2 | few | CASSQGTSGGHNEQFF | TGTGCCAGCAGCCAAGGGACTAGCGGGGGGCACAATGAGCAGTTCTTC
TRBJ2-1 | TRBV29-1 | TRBD2 | many | CSVQGKRGGLNEQFF | TGCAGCGTCCAAGGGAAGCGGGGGGGCCTCAATGAGCAGTTCTTC
TRBJ2-7 | TRBV15 | - | many | CATSRPGQLYEQYF | TGTGCCACCAGCAGACCTGGACAGCTCTACGAGCAGTACTTC
TRBJ2-1 | TRBV5-4 | - | - | CAASRYSGYNEQFF | TGTGCCGCAAGTCGTTATAGCGGCTACAATGAGCAGTTCTTC
TRBJ2-5 | TRBV5-1 | - | many | CASSRDTGEETQYF | TGCGCCAGCAGCAGGGACACCGGGGAGGAGACCCAGTACTTC
TRBJ1-5 | TRBV4-2 | - | few | CASSPGGPNQPQHF | TGTGCCAGCAGCCCGGGTGGCCCTAATCAGCCCCAGCATTTT
TRBJ2-7 | TRBV20-1 | TRBD1 | many | CSARDPGTEKYEQYF | TGCAGTGCTAGAGATCCGGGGACAGAAAAATACGAGCAGTACTTC
TRBJ1-2 | TRBV20-1 | - | few | CSAADPWSYGYTF | TGCAGTGCCGCCGATCCCTGGAGCTATGGCTACACCTTC
TRBJ2-5 | TRBV12-3/TRBV12-4 | - | - | CASSFGAGFEETQYF | TGTGCCAGCAGTTTTGGGGCTGGGTTCGAAGAGACCCAGTACTTC
TRBJ2-2 | TRBV5-1 | - | many | CASKGGDTGELFF | TGCGCCAGCAAGGGCGGGGACACCGGGGAGCTGTTTTTT
TRBJ2-2 | TRBV12-3/TRBV12-4 | TRBD1 | few | CASSSRRQGTGELFF | TGTGCCAGCAGTTCTAGACGACAGGGCACCGGGGAGCTGTTTTTT
TRBJ2-5 | TRBV4-2 | TRBD2 | many | CASSQVAGGWETQYF | TGTGCCAGCAGCCAAGTTGCGGGGGGGTGGGAGACCCAGTACTTC
TRBJ2-1 | TRBV5-8 | TRBD1 | many | CASSFFEGQVYNEQFF | TGTGCCAGCAGCTTCTTCGAGGGACAGGTTTACAATGAGCAGTTCTTC
TRBJ2-1 | TRBV7-3 | TRBD2 | - | CASSLKRTSGGVDEQFF | TGTGCCAGCAGCCTCAAACGGACTAGCGGGGGAGTTGATGAGCAGTTCTTC
TRBJ1-6 | TRBV5-1 | - | few | CASSLAGGDSPLHF | TGCGCCAGCAGCTTGGCCGGGGGGGATTCACCCCTCCACTTT
TRBJ1-4 | TRBV12-3/TRBV12-4 | - | many | CASSLGATGNEKLFF | TGTGCCAGCAGTTTAGGCGCCACCGGTAATGAAAAACTGTTTTTT
TRBJ1-1 | TRBV4-2 | TRBD1 | many | CASSHPGQGDTEAFF | TGTGCCAGCAGCCACCCCGGACAGGGGGACACTGAAGCTTTCTTT
TRBJ2-5 | TRBV7-8 | TRBD2 | - | CASSLIGSGAWETQYF | TGTGCCAGCAGCTTAATCGGTAGCGGGGCATGGGAGACCCAGTACTTC
TRBJ2-3 | TRBV2 | - | many | CASRQGLDTQYF | TGTGCCAGCAGGCAGGGGCTAGATACGCAGTATTTT
TRBJ1-2 | TRBV10-3 | TRBD1 | many | CAITTGQGYGYTF | TGTGCCATCACCACGGGACAGGGCTATGGCTACACCTTC
TRBJ1-6 | TRBV20-1 | - | many | CSARERNNSPLHF | TGCAGTGCTAGAGAACGGAATAATTCACCCCTCCACTTT
TRBJ1-3 | TRBV9 | - | few | CASSVALTPNTIYF | TGTGCCAGCAGCGTAGCTTTGACACCAAACACCATATATTTT
TRBJ2-1 | TRBV12-5 | - | many | CASGLVTYNEQFF | TGTGCTAGTGGTTTGGTTACCTACAATGAGCAGTTCTTC
TRBJ1-1 | TRBV30 | - | - | CAWSGKGNTEAFF | TGTGCCTGGAGTGGGAAGGGGAACACTGAAGCTTTCTTT
TRBJ1-6 | TRBV29-1 | TRBD1 | - | CSVAQGAGNSPLHF | TGCAGCGTTGCCCAGGGGGCTGGGAATTCACCCCTCCACTTT